The 2 T cell receptor beta chains below were found in one sample sequenced in a study of blood T cells in healthy people across ages. A sample-barcoded 5' primer and a J-beta primer mix were used in a second PCR of about 6 to 12 cycles. TCRdb analysed the 5' RACE reads with MiXCR anew, one entry per CDR3 protein. The profile covers around 900,000 distinct CDR3 sequences, with around 30% appearing a single time and roughly 17% taken by the ten largest. The sample taken for sequencing was blood. Receptor source: a woman older than 75 in good health.

This clonotype was counted ten times or more. The rearrangement links TRBV27 to TRBJ2-1; D is perhaps TRBD1 (6 bases). CDR3 length: 16 amino acids. CDR1 is MNHEY, CDR2 SMNVEV, per germline (reference sequence). Trimming removed 2 bases at V and 4 bases at J, with 15 bases between. The CDR3 loop is CASSLNPSTGYNEQFF. Here the CDR3 DNA reads TGTGCCAGCAGTTTAAACCCCTCGACAGGTTACAATGAGCAGTTCTTC.

Comments on this clonotype: One base away lies a much larger clone, so this may be a sequencing read error. The genes are TRBV11-2 and TRBJ2-1; the D gene could be TRBD1 or TRBD2 (7 bases each). The closer fit of TRBJ2-7 to the DNA end suggests the J call may be wrong. This CDR3 contains 15 residues. The V gene's germline CDR1 is SGHAT and CDR2 FQNNGV. The CDR3 is CASSSGGATYNEQYF. The CDR3 DNA sequence: TGTGCCAGCAGCTCAGGGGGGGCCACCTACAATGAGCAGTACTTC.